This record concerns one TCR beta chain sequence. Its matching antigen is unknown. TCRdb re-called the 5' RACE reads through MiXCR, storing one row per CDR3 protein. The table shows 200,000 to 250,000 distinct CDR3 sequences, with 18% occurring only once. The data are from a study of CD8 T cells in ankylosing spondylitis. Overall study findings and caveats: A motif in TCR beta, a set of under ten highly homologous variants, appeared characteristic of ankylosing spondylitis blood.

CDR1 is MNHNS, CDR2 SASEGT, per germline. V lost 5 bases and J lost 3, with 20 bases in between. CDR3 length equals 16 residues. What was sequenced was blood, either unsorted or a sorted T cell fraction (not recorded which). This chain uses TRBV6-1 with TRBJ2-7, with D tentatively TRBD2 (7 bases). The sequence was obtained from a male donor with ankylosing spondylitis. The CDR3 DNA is TGTGCCAGCAGTACCCATGTGGGGGGGCTGTTCTACGAGCAGTACTTC. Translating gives CASSTHVGGLFYEQYF.